These T cell receptor beta chains were read from a single sample in a study of T-cell memory formation after mild COVID-19. One entry per CDR3 protein results from TCRdb running MiXCR on the 5' RACE reads. The table has 140,000 to 150,000 distinct CDR3 sequences, around 25% seen once. The sequenced sample was PBMCs or a T cell subset sorted from them (not recorded which). The source of these receptors is an adult woman who had mild COVID-19 (a few samples of this study predate the infection). Cell type and time point are not known. Both conserved end residues are part of each CDR3. A D gene is named only where the DNA matches it firmly. Rows may omit the clone size; those that give it use once, few, many or a size class.

size	J	V	D	DNA	CDR3
few	TRBJ2-1	TRBV5-6	TRBD1	TGTGCCAGCAGCTTCGGGACAGGGCCCTACAATGAGCAGTTCTTC	CASSFGTGPYNEQFF
NA	TRBJ2-1	TRBV7-3	NA	TGTGCCAGCAGCTTTGGGACCGGGAGCTCCTACAATGAGCAGTTCTTC	CASSFGTGSSYNEQFF
many	TRBJ2-7	TRBV20-1	TRBD2	TGCAGTGCTAGAGATCCCGCTAGCGGGTCCTCCTACGAGCAGTACTTC	CSARDPASGSSYEQYF
many	TRBJ2-3	TRBV7-2	TRBD2	TGTGCCAGCAGCCCGCACATTCCGGGACTAGCCCTCTCGCGCCCAGATACGCAGTATTTT	CASSPHIPGLALSRPDTQYF
NA	TRBJ2-1	TRBV7-9	TRBD2	TGTGCCAGCAGCTTGTGGGGACTAGCGTCCAACAATGAGCAGTTCTTC	CASSLWGLASNNEQFF
NA	TRBJ2-3	TRBV7-9	TRBD2	TGTGCCAGCAGGGGGACCATCCCGGGACTAGCGGGGATCAGGGATACGCAGTATTTT	CASRGTIPGLAGIRDTQYF
few	TRBJ1-2	TRBV24-1	NA	TGTGCCACCAGTGATGACGGACGAAAGGGCCCGGGTGACTATGGCTACACCTTC	CATSDDGRKGPGDYGYTF
few	TRBJ2-3	TRBV20-1	TRBD1	TGCAGTGCTAGATCCCCGGGACAGGGACGATGGGCAGATACGCAGTATTTT	CSARSPGQGRWADTQYF
few	TRBJ2-6	TRBV12-3/TRBV12-4	NA	TGTGCCACCAATGGGGAATCGGCTGGGGCCAACGTCCTGACTTTC	CATNGESAGANVLTF
NA	TRBJ2-7	TRBV4-1	NA	TGCGCCAGCAGCCCCAGCAGCACGTACTCCTACGAGCAGTACTTC	CASSPSSTYSYEQYF
many	TRBJ2-7	TRBV15	NA	TGTGCCACCAGCAGAGACAGGGCCGACTACGAGCAGTACTTC	CATSRDRADYEQYF
few	TRBJ2-7	TRBV15	NA	TGTGCCACCAGCAGCGACCGGGATTCCTACGAGCAGTACTTC	CATSSDRDSYEQYF
few	TRBJ2-1	TRBV7-9	NA	TGTGCCAGCAGCTTAGTGGGGGACCCGTACAATGAGCAGTTCTTC	CASSLVGDPYNEQFF
NA	TRBJ2-1	TRBV7-9	TRBD1	TGTGCCAGCAGCGGGGGACAGTACAATGAGCAGTTCTTC	CASSGGQYNEQFF
NA	TRBJ2-2	TRBV21-1	NA	TGTGCCAGCAGCAAAGCGCACAACAGGGACATCGGGGAGCTGTTTTTT	CASSKAHNRDIGELFF
NA	TRBJ2-7	TRBV7-6	NA	TGTGCCAGCAGCTTGCCAGGCTCACCAGACGAGCAGTACTTC	CASSLPGSPDEQYF
NA	TRBJ2-1	TRBV9	TRBD2	TGTGCCAGCAGCCCGGATAGCGGGAGAGGCAATGAGCAGTTCTTC	CASSPDSGRGNEQFF
NA	TRBJ1-6	TRBV7-9	NA	TGTGCCAGCAGCTTATCCCCCCTAGGGAGCTCCTATAATTCACCCCTCCACTTT	CASSLSPLGSSYNSPLHF
few	TRBJ2-3	TRBV27	NA	TGTGCCAGCAGTCCTGAGAGCACAGATACGCAGTATTTT	CASSPESTDTQYF
NA	TRBJ1-2	TRBV7-9	NA	TGTGCCAGCAGCTTAGGGCAGGGTGGTGGCGGCTACACCTTC	CASSLGQGGGGYTF
NA	TRBJ2-7	TRBV9	NA	TGTGCCAGCAGCGTAACCGACAGTACCTACGAGCAGTACTTC	CASSVTDSTYEQYF
NA	TRBJ2-1	TRBV19	TRBD2	TGTGCCAGTAGCCGCCTCGTACTAGCGGGAGGGAATACCTACAATGAGCAGTTCTTC	CASSRLVLAGGNTYNEQFF
few	TRBJ2-7	TRBV5-6	NA	TGTGCCAGCAGGGAAGGGGGAACCTACGAGCAGTACTTC	CASREGGTYEQYF
few	TRBJ2-2	TRBV7-7	NA	TGTGCCAGCAGCTTCGGGACGAACACCGGGGAGCTGTTTTTT	CASSFGTNTGELFF
NA	TRBJ2-7	TRBV24-1	NA	TGTGCCACTGCTGAGGGCTACGAGCAGTACTTC	CATAEGYEQYF
few	TRBJ1-1	TRBV6-6	NA	TGTGCCAGCAGTTACCTGGACAGCCAAGAAGCTTTCTTT	CASSYLDSQEAFF
NA	TRBJ1-4	TRBV20-1	NA	TGCAGTGCTAGAGCCTTGGGAGAGGGTTGGGCAACTAATGAAAAACTGTTTTTT	CSARALGEGWATNEKLFF
NA	TRBJ1-4	TRBV27	NA	TGTGCCAGCAGTTTCTCCTCACTGGAAAAACTGTTTTTT	CASSFSSLEKLFF